Shown below are 3 T cell receptor beta chains from a single sample sequenced in a study of blood T cells in healthy people across ages. A second PCR of about 7 to 12 cycles used a sample-barcoded 5' primer and a J-beta primer mix. TCRdb itself ran the 5' RACE reads through MiXCR, one entry per CDR3 protein. Altogether around 1,700,000 distinct CDR3 sequences are present, approximately 28% being singletons, with the ten largest covering 6.5% to 8.5%. Specimen: blood. Receptors were obtained from a woman in her twenties or thirties in good health.

The J gene is TRBJ2-2, the V gene TRBV4-3, with D tentatively TRBD1 or TRBD2 (5 bases each). Germline values: CDR1 LGHNA, CDR2 YSLEER. Trimming took 4 bases from V and 0 from J, leaving 12 bases between them. The length of the CDR3 is 16 residues. Here the CDR3 reads CASSPLGETNTGELFF. CDR3 nucleotides: TGCGCCAGCAGCCCCTTGGGGGAGACGAACACCGGGGAGCTGTTTTTT.

The chain has TRBV5-1 and TRBJ1-6; D is ambiguous. Germline V gene data show CDR1 as SGHRS and CDR2 as YFSETQ. The CDR3 extends over 14 amino acids. Trimming pared 1 base from V and 7 bases from J, leaving 9 bases between. CDR3 in DNA: TGCGCCAGCAGCTTGACATCAAGAAATTCACCCCTCCACTTT. Translation gives CASSLTSRNSPLHF. Full variable domain (remainder filled in from reference TRBV5-1 and TRBJ1-6): KAGVTQTPRYLIKTRGQQVTLSCSPISGHRSVSWYQQTPGQGLQFLFEYFSETQRNKGNFPGRFSGRQFSNSRSEMNVSTLELGDSALYLCASSLTSRNSPLHFGNGTRLTVT.

The chain carries TRBV5-6 and TRBJ2-1, with TRBD2 identical over 15 bases. The CDR3 is 15 residues long. Trimming removed 6 bases from V and 8 bases from J; junction bases left unmatched: 6. Germline V gene sequence: CDR1 SGHDT, CDR2 YYEEEE. The CDR3 DNA reads as TGTGCCAGCATGCGGACTAGCGGGGGGGCCTATGAGCAGTTCTTC. It yields the protein CASMRTSGGAYEQFF.